These 24 T cell receptor beta chains share one sample of origin, sequenced in a study of OX40 agonist ivuxolimab in advanced cancers. Produced via immunoSEQ multiplex PCR; TCRdb's table is partial and in-frame only. The sample has 40,000 to 50,000 clones; around 87% are singletons. Sequencing used CD4+ or CD8+ T cells sorted from blood, obtained in a trial of the OX40 agonist ivuxolimab. The receptors were sampled from an adult with an advanced solid tumor such as melanoma, head and neck, liver or kidney cancer.

V is TRBV7-9 and J is TRBJ2-3; 8 bases map to TRBD2. The CDR3 sequence is 15 residues long. The V and J ends lost 3 bases and 4 bases, in that order; junction bases with no gene match: 6. CDR1 and CDR2 (germline): SEHNR, FQNEAQ (reference sequence). This CDR3 is CASSLSGGRADTQYF. For the CDR3, the DNA is TGTGCCAGCAGCTTGAGCGGGGGTCGCGCAGATACGCAGTATTTT.

V usage is TRBV7-2 and J usage is TRBJ2-3; 10 bases align to TRBD1. J lost 2 bases, V lost 4 bases, and 6 bases had no gene match. Germline CDR1 SGHTA, CDR2 FQGNSA. This CDR3 is 16 amino acids long. CDR3 amino acids: CASSSRQGALTDTQYF. The CDR3 DNA reads TGTGCCAGCAGCTCCAGACAGGGGGCCCTCACAGATACGCAGTATTTT.

The chain carries TRBV11-2 and TRBJ1-1; no firm D call. CDR1 SGHAT and CDR2 FQNNGV come from the germline V gene. The V end lost 3 bases, the J end lost 7 bases, and 6 bases lay between the germline ends. This CDR3 region has 11 residues. This CDR3 reads CASSFSGEAFF. CDR3 sequence (DNA): TGTGCCAGCAGCTTTTCGGGTGAAGCTTTCTTT.

V is TRBV4-1 and J is TRBJ2-2; the D is unclear. CDR1 and CDR2 from the germline V gene are MGHRA and YSYEKL. V was clipped by 0 bases and J by 1 base, with 6 bases between them. The CDR3 consists of 15 residues. Here the CDR3 reads CASSQEFENTGELFF. The CDR3 nucleotides read TGCGCCAGCAGCCAAGAGTTCGAGAACACCGGGGAGCTGTTTTTT.

Remarks on this clone: The sample holds other DNA sequences that translate to the same CDR3. This chain uses TRBV6-4 with TRBJ2-2; TRBD2 is a possible D gene (6 bases). CDR1 is MRHNA and CDR2 is SNTAGT in the germline V gene. Trimming took off 4 bases at V and 4 bases at J, with 13 bases between the two ends. This CDR3 comprises 15 residues. CDR3 DNA sequence: TGTGCCAGCAGTGGGAATAGCGGAGGCACCGGGGAGCTGTTTTTT. Translating gives CASSGNSGGTGELFF.

This CDR3 reads CASSIGLADNEQFF. DNA of the CDR3: TGTGCCAGCAGCATTGGACTAGCAGACAATGAGCAGTTCTTC. The V call is TRBV7-9, the J call TRBJ2-1; TRBD2 matches 8 bases. CDR1 is SEHNR and CDR2 is FQNEAQ in the germline V gene (reference sequence). The CDR3 totals 14 residues. V shed 5 bases, J shed 5 bases, and the junction held 5 bases outside the gene matches. Full variable domain (missing parts from reference TRBV7-9 and TRBJ2-1): DTGVSQNPRHKITKRGQNVTFRCDPISEHNRLYWYRQTLGQGPEFLTYFQNEAQLEKSRLLSDRFSAERPKGSFSTLEIQRTEQGDSAMYLCASSIGLADNEQFFGPGTRLTVL.

The V and J genes are TRBV2 and TRBJ2-1; TRBD2 matches at 11 bases. CDR3 length: 17 residues. CDR1 and CDR2 from the germline V gene are SNHLY and FYNNEI. V lost 6 bases, J lost 4 bases, and 11 bases stayed unmatched. Written as DNA, the CDR3 is TGTGCCAGCAGCCCGTTGACCGGGACTAGCGGTTACAATGAGCAGTTCTTC. This sequence encodes CASSPLTGTSGYNEQFF.

About this clone itself: The identical CDR3 is also encoded by other nucleotide sequences in the sample. The gene calls are TRBV6-1 and TRBJ1-2; 7 positions match TRBD1. From germline, CDR1 is MNHNS and CDR2 SASEGT. V was pared by 8 bases and J by 0 bases, with 6 bases of the junction left unmatched. This CDR3 has 14 amino acids. The CDR3 region is CASRRTGTNYGYTF. The CDR3, as DNA: TGTGCCAGCCGCCGGACAGGAACTAACTATGGCTACACCTTC.

The CDR3 here is CASSPTLAGFTDTQYF. Here the CDR3 DNA reads TGTGCCAGCTCACCGACACTAGCGGGGTTCACAGATACGCAGTATTTT. The V gene is TRBV18, the J gene TRBJ2-3; 10 bases are a match to TRBD2. Germline CDR1 KGHSH, CDR2 LQKENI. The CDR3 has 16 amino acids. The trim removed 3 bases at V and 2 bases at J, leaving 5 bases unmatched.

The genes are TRBV10-3 and TRBJ2-5, with 9 bases identical to TRBD2. The CDR3 loop spans 13 amino acids. Germline V gene sequence: CDR1 ENHRY, CDR2 SYGVKD. The J segment lost 3 bases and the V segment lost 8 bases, leaving 4 bases of the junction unmatched. CDR3 nucleotide sequence: TGTGCCATCGGGGTAGCGGGGGAAGAGACCCAGTACTTC. It specifies CAIGVAGEETQYF.

The rearrangement uses TRBV6-1 and TRBJ1-2; D may be TRBD1 (6 bases). Between the trimmed V and J ends, which lost 5 bases and 7 bases, there was a span of 14 bases. The germline V gene has CDR1 MNHNS and CDR2 SASEGT. This CDR3 contains 13 residues. CDR3 nucleotides: TGTGCCAGCAGTACCACAGGGATGGGTGGCTACACCTTC. It codes for CASSTTGMGGYTF.

This sequence joins TRBV2 and TRBJ2-7, with TRBD1 matching over 9 bases. Trimming at V came to 5 bases and at J to 10 bases, leaving 3 bases not matched to a gene. The CDR3 contains 11 residues. From germline, CDR1 is SNHLY and CDR2 FYNNEI. The CDR3 region is CASSRQGEQYF. CDR3 nucleotide sequence: TGTGCCAGCAGTAGACAGGGGGAACAGTACTTC.

V gene TRBV7-2 combines with J gene TRBJ2-7, with 7 bases lining up with TRBD2. Germline CDR1 and CDR2: SGHTA and FQGNSA. With 9 bases clipped from V and 5 bases from J, the junction kept 7 bases outside the gene matches. The CDR3 is 12 amino acids. As DNA, the CDR3 is TGTGCCAGTGGGGGAGGGCCCAACGAGCAGTACTTC. Its protein is CASGGGPNEQYF.

V and J are TRBV6-1 and TRBJ2-7; D not resolved. Germline CDR1 and CDR2: MNHNS and SASEGT. CDR3 size: 13 residues. With 3 bases removed from V and 1 base from J, the gap between germline ends came to 7 bases. The CDR3 region has the DNA TGTGCCAGCAGTGAGGACGGATCCTACGAGCAGTACTTC. Translating it yields CASSEDGSYEQYF.

J is TRBJ2-7 and V is TRBV11-2; D may correspond to TRBD1 or TRBD2 (5 bases each). Germline-derived CDR1 and CDR2 are SGHAT and FQNNGV. V shed 3 bases and J shed 0 bases, with 6 bases lying between them. The CDR3 is made up of 13 amino acids. CDR3 region: CASSLGTSYEQYF. CDR3 nucleotides: TGTGCCAGCAGCTTGGGGACCTCCTACGAGCAGTACTTC.

This clone was seen a single time. The rearrangement uses TRBV6-1 and TRBJ1-1, with D possibly matching TRBD1 (5 bases). The germline gives CDR1 MNHNS, CDR2 SASEGT. The CDR3 contains 13 residues. Trimming cost V 6 bases and J 3 bases, with 11 bases left between them. This CDR3 is CASRKDRDTEAFF. The DNA for the CDR3 is TGTGCCAGCAGGAAAGACAGAGACACTGAAGCTTTCTTT.

The chain recombines TRBV6-5 with TRBJ1-3, with D uncertain. V lost 5 bases, J lost 1 base, and 6 bases lay in between. Per germline, CDR1 MNHEY and CDR2 SVGAGI. CDR3 length: 13 amino acids. The CDR3 loop reads CASSTISGNTIYF. CDR3 nucleotide sequence: TGTGCCAGCAGTACAATATCTGGAAACACCATATATTTT.

This sequence joins TRBV6-6 and TRBJ2-1; tentative D call: TRBD1 (7 bases). Trimming stripped 3 bases from V and 5 bases from J, with 14 bases between. This CDR3 is built from 15 residues. Germline lookup yields CDR1 MNHNY and CDR2 SVGAGI (reference sequence). In DNA form, the CDR3 reads TGTGCCAGCAGTTATGGGCGGGACAGCCACAATGAGCAGTTCTTC. It yields the protein CASSYGRDSHNEQFF.

The chain couples TRBV6-1 to TRBJ2-7; 7 bases match TRBD1. Germline V lookup: CDR1 MNHNS, CDR2 SASEGT. CDR3 length: 13 amino acids. V dropped 5 bases and J dropped 1; count of bases not matched to a gene: 2. The CDR3 loop reads CASSKGQSYEQYF. Here the CDR3 DNA reads TGTGCCAGCAGTAAGGGACAGTCCTACGAGCAGTACTTC.

The chain is built from TRBV7-6 and TRBJ1-5, with D uncertain. This CDR3 has 15 residues. Germline V gives CDR1 SGHVS, CDR2 FNYEAQ. V shed 2 bases and J shed 0 bases, with 8 bases lying between them. CDR3: CASSLSSYSNQPQHF. In DNA, the CDR3 is TGTGCCAGCAGCTTAAGCAGTTATAGCAATCAGCCCCAGCATTTT. The full variable domain, rest sourced from reference TRBV7-6 and TRBJ1-5, is GAGVSQSPRYKVTKRGQDVALRCDPISGHVSLYWYRQALGQGPEFLTYFNYEAQQDKSGLPNDRFSAERPEGSISTLTIQRTEQRDSAMYRCASSLSSYSNQPQHFGDGTRLSIL.

The J gene is TRBJ2-3, the V gene TRBV5-1; unclear D gene. CDR1 and CDR2 (germline): SGHRS, YFSETQ. Trimming left V 0 bases short and J 1 base short, with 12 bases between. The CDR3 totals 16 residues. The DNA for the CDR3 is TGCGCCAGCAGCTTGGCCACCCAGATAGGCACAGATACGCAGTATTTT. Translation gives CASSLATQIGTDTQYF.

The CDR3 region is CASGRENTGELFF. The CDR3 nucleotides are TGTGCCAGCGGCAGGGAGAACACCGGGGAGCTGTTTTTT. The chain employs TRBV7-3 and TRBJ2-2; a weak D match, TRBD1 (5 bases). The CDR3 loop spans 13 amino acids. Germline lookup yields CDR1 SGHTA and CDR2 FQGTGA. Deletions cut 8 bases from V and 1 base from J, with 8 bases between.

The J gene is TRBJ2-1, the V gene TRBV4-2, with 8 bases matching TRBD1. CDR1 is LGHNA, CDR2 YNFKEQ, per germline. The CDR3 consists of 15 residues. J lost 5 bases, V lost 5 bases, and 8 bases had no gene match. Here the CDR3 DNA reads TGTGCCAGCAGCGTAGAAGGGACAGGACACAATGAGCAGTTCTTC. Protein product: CASSVEGTGHNEQFF.

The CDR3, as DNA: TGCGCCAGCAGCCTTCTAGCGGAAAGCTCCTACGAGCAGTACTTC. As protein: CASSLLAESSYEQYF. The V gene is TRBV4-1, the J gene TRBJ2-7; 7 nucleotides agree with TRBD2. The CDR3 totals 15 residues. V shed 4 bases, J shed 0 bases, and the junction held 6 bases outside the gene matches. Germline assignment: CDR1 MGHRA and CDR2 YSYEKL.